These 14 T cell receptor beta chains were sequenced from one sample in a study of spatial heterogeneity in lung cancer. Described time point: sample taken at primary tumor resection. Whole-study results and caveats: In tumors, expanded intratumoral alpha and beta TCR counts tracked mutation counts.

The antigens of these receptors remain unknown. In TCRdb, the 5' RACE reads were re-called with MiXCR into one record per CDR3 protein. The sample holds fewer than 30,000 distinct CDR3 sequences, just over 7% seen once. Material: lung tumor tissue, obtained at surgery. The source is a male donor with early-stage non-small cell lung cancer.

This rearrangement joins TRBV7-2 to TRBJ2-7; 7 positions match TRBD1. This CDR3 has 15 amino acids. The germline V gene encodes CDR1 SGHTA and CDR2 FQGNSA. J gave up 6 bases and V 5 bases, and 13 bases lay outside the gene matches. The CDR3 spells CASSTRGGEDSEQYF. The CDR3 nucleotides are TGTGCCAGCAGCACTAGAGGGGGCGAAGACAGCGAGCAGTACTTC.

In its sample, this clonotype was seen many times. The rearrangement joins TRBV20-1 to TRBJ1-2; no definite D call. CDR3 size: 12 residues. Germline loops: CDR1 DFQATT, CDR2 SNEGSKA (reference sequence). V was clipped by 1 base and J by 9 bases, with 12 bases between them. The DNA for the CDR3 is TGCAGTGCTAGAGCTGCTGGCCCAAGCTACACCTTC. This codes for CSARAAGPSYTF.

This clonotype was observed a few times. This rearrangement joins TRBV29-1 to TRBJ1-4, with a possible D match to TRBD1 (6 bases). V lost 7 bases and J lost 5, with 14 bases in between. CDR3 length: 13 amino acids. Germline values: CDR1 SQVTM, CDR2 ANQGSEA. CDR3 DNA: TGCAGCGCAATAGACAGGTCAAATGAAAAACTGTTTTTT. Its protein is CSAIDRSNEKLFF.

This clonotype was seen ten or more times. The chain carries TRBV7-9 and TRBJ1-1, with D possibly TRBD1 on 5 matching bases. The CDR3 extends over 15 amino acids. V was clipped by 6 bases and J by 0 bases, with 14 bases between them. CDR1 and CDR2 (germline): SEHNR, FQNEAQ (reference sequence). The CDR3 region has the DNA TGTGCCAGCAGAAGACGACAGTCGATGAACACTGAAGCTTTCTTT. Translation: CASRRRQSMNTEAFF.

In this sample, this clonotype turned up a few times. The chain couples TRBV5-1 to TRBJ1-1; D gene ambiguous. V lost 4 bases, J lost 1 base, and 11 bases lay in between. CDR3 length equals 14 residues. CDR1 SGHRS and CDR2 YFSETQ come from the germline V gene. CDR3 loop: CASSLDSWNTEAFF. CDR3 nucleotide sequence: TGCGCCAGCAGCCTCGACTCATGGAACACTGAAGCTTTCTTT.

This clonotype has a count of ten or more. V is TRBV20-1 and J is TRBJ2-7, with 9 nucleotides matching TRBD1. V lost 3 bases to trimming and J lost 4 bases; unmatched junction nucleotides: 7. Germline V CDR1 and CDR2: DFQATT, SNEGSKA (reference sequence). The CDR3 runs to 14 residues. The CDR3: CSARATGGLYEQYF. CDR3 coding DNA: TGCAGTGCTAGGGCGACAGGGGGGCTGTACGAGCAGTACTTC.

This clonotype was seen at least ten times. This sequence joins TRBV7-2 and TRBJ2-5; 7 bases match TRBD2. V shed 7 bases, J shed 2 bases, and the junction held 7 bases outside the gene matches. The germline V gene encodes CDR1 SGHTA and CDR2 FQGNSA. The CDR3 length is 14 residues. This CDR3 is CASTSGRGQETQYF. The CDR3 DNA follows: TGTGCCAGCACGTCAGGGAGGGGACAAGAGACCCAGTACTTC.

The chain is built from TRBV29-1 and TRBJ2-1; tentatively, D is TRBD1 (5 bases). The CDR3 has 14 amino acids. The germline V gene encodes CDR1 SQVTM and CDR2 ANQGSEA. V was cut by 8 bases and J by 5 bases, with 19 bases left in between. CDR3 nucleotide sequence: TGCAGCTACCGACAGACCTCAGCAGACAATGAGCAGTTCTTC. Its protein is CSYRQTSADNEQFF.

This clonotype was detected ten times or more. At one end the junction does not follow the germline gene, possibly because of a read error. V usage is TRBV7-9 and J usage is TRBJ1-1; no clear D gene. Germline V gene sequence: CDR1 SEHNR, CDR2 FQNEAQ (reference sequence). The CDR3 consists of 9 residues. The CDR3 sequence is CASSLAGPF. The CDR3 DNA reads as TGTGCCAGCAGCTTAGCGGGCCCCTTT.

This clonotype was recorded many times. The chain combines TRBV27 with TRBJ2-7; D is unresolved. Trimming pared 3 bases from V and 0 bases from J, leaving 6 bases between. The CDR3 is 13 residues long. Germline V lookup: CDR1 MNHEY, CDR2 SMNVEV (reference sequence). Here the CDR3 DNA reads TGTGCCAGCAGTTTGCAGTACTCCTACGAGCAGTACTTC. Translating gives CASSLQYSYEQYF.

This rearrangement joins TRBV7-8 to TRBJ2-1, with D perhaps matching TRBD2 (7 bases). CDR1 is SGHVS and CDR2 is FQNEAQ in the germline V gene. The CDR3 extends over 13 amino acids. The ends were cut back, 2 bases at V and 14 bases at J, with 16 bases in the middle. The chain's CDR3 is CASSLTGTTMKFF. The CDR3, as DNA: TGTGCCAGCAGCTTAACAGGGACTACAATGAAGTTCTTC.

This clonotype was seen ten or more times. The genes are TRBV11-3 and TRBJ2-1; 8 bases map to TRBD1. The J segment lost 7 bases and the V segment lost 5 bases, leaving 7 bases of the junction unmatched. Germline V gene sequence: CDR1 SGHNT, CDR2 YENEEA. The CDR3 loop spans 14 amino acids. The CDR3 loop reads CASSLRDRRNEQFF. Written as DNA, the CDR3 is TGTGCCAGCAGCCTACGGGACAGGAGGAATGAGCAGTTCTTC.

The V gene is TRBV28, the J gene TRBJ1-5; D remains unclear. The ends were cut back, 6 bases at V and 0 bases at J, with 9 bases in the middle. The germline V gene has CDR1 MDHEN and CDR2 SYDVKM. This CDR3 is 14 amino acids long. This CDR3 is CASRAVISNQPQHF. As DNA, the CDR3 is TGTGCCAGCAGGGCAGTCATTAGCAATCAGCCCCAGCATTTT. Using reference TRBV28 and TRBJ1-5 for the parts outside the CDR3, the full variable domain is DVKVTQSSRYLVKRTGEKVFLECVQDMDHENMFWYRQDPGLGLRLIYFSYDVKMKEKGDIPEGYSVSREKKERFSLILESASTNQTSMYLCASRAVISNQPQHFGDGTRLSIL.

This clonotype was detected ten times or more. The V call is TRBV5-1, the J call TRBJ2-3, with a tentative D call TRBD2 (6 bases). The CDR3 has 12 residues. Per germline, CDR1 SGHRS and CDR2 YFSETQ. The V and J ends lost 4 bases and 6 bases respectively, with 9 bases between them. The CDR3 DNA reads TGCGCCAGCAGCGTGGAGGGGGATACGCAGTATTTT. It is translated as CASSVEGDTQYF.